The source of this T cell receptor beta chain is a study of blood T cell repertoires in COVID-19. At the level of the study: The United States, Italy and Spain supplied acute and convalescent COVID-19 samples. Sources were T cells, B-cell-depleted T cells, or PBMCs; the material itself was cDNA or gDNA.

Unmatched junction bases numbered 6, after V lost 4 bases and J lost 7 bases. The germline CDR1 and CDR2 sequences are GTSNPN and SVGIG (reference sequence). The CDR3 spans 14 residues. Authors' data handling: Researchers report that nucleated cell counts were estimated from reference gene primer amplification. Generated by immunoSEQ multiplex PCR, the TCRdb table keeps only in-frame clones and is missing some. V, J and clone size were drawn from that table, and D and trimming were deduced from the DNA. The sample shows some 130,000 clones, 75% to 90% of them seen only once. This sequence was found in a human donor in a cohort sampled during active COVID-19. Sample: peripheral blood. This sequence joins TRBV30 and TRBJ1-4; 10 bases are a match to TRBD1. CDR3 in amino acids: CAWTRTGGREKLFF. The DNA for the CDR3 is TGTGCCTGGACCCGGACAGGGGGTCGTGAAAAACTGTTTTTT.